Presented here are 31 T cell receptor beta chains from one specimen sequenced in a study of T-cell memory formation after mild COVID-19. TCRdb re-derived calls from the 5' RACE reads in MiXCR, one entry per CDR3 protein. Seen here are about 560,000 distinct CDR3 sequences, 20% to 25% observed once, and the top ten hold about 8.7%. The sample was PBMCs or a T cell subset sorted from them (not recorded which). Every receptor here comes from an adult woman who had mild COVID-19 (a few samples of this study predate the infection). Cell type and time point are not known.

The sample holds a few counts of this clonotype. The rearrangement uses TRBV4-3 and TRBJ1-1, with D maybe TRBD1 (5 bases). Germline-derived CDR1 and CDR2 are LGHNA and YSLEER. The CDR3 loop spans 16 amino acids. The V end was cut by 6 bases, the J end by 0 bases, with 17 bases between. The CDR3 sequence: CASRRRGTVMNTEAFF. The CDR3 DNA follows: TGCGCCAGCAGGCGCCGAGGGACGGTAATGAACACTGAAGCTTTCTTT.

This clonotype occurred many times. This sequence joins TRBV9 and TRBJ2-5, with TRBD1 as a possible D gene (6 bases). Germline values: CDR1 SGDLS, CDR2 YYNGEE. The CDR3 is made up of 15 amino acids. V lost 0 bases to trimming and J lost 1 base, with 10 bases between them. The CDR3 here is CASSVGTVPQETQYF. In nucleotides, the CDR3 is TGTGCCAGCAGCGTAGGGACAGTCCCCCAAGAGACCCAGTACTTC.

V usage is TRBV4-3 and J usage is TRBJ2-5; D is possibly TRBD2 (5 bases). CDR3 length: 15 residues. V shed 1 base and J shed 4 bases, with 13 bases lying between them. CDR1 is LGHNA, CDR2 YSLEER, per germline. The CDR3 nucleotides read TGCGCCAGCAGCCAAGTAAGGCTAGCCTCAGAGACCCAGTACTTC. This encodes CASSQVRLASETQYF.

This clonotype has a handful of counts. The J gene is TRBJ1-3, the V gene TRBV5-1; tentative D call: TRBD1 (6 bases). The V gene's germline CDR1 is SGHRS and CDR2 YFSETQ. This CDR3 region has 14 residues. V gave up 4 bases and J gave up 8 bases, with 16 bases separating them. CDR3 nucleotide sequence: TGCGCCAGCAGCCTGGGACAAGGAGAGGACACCATATATTTT. Its translation: CASSLGQGEDTIYF.

This clonotype was seen a handful of times. The gene calls are TRBV12-3 or TRBV12-4 and TRBJ1-3; possible D gene TRBD1, 5 bases. CDR3 length: 14 amino acids. Trimming left V 10 bases short and J 4 bases short, with 17 bases between. In nucleotides, the CDR3 is TGTGCCACCCGGGCCAGTCGGGACGGAAACACCATATATTTT. This sequence encodes CATRASRDGNTIYF.

This clonotype was counted between two and nine times. The V call is TRBV5-1, the J call TRBJ1-1; D is ambiguous. The V and J ends lost 2 bases and 3 bases respectively, with 17 bases between them. The germline V gene has CDR1 SGHRS and CDR2 YFSETQ. The CDR3 is made up of 16 amino acids. This CDR3 reads CASSFGEHRGDTEAFF. The CDR3 region has the DNA TGCGCCAGCAGCTTTGGGGAACATCGCGGGGACACTGAAGCTTTCTTT.

Only a few counts were recorded for this clonotype. This chain uses TRBV6-5 with TRBJ2-1; D possibly matches TRBD1 or TRBD2 (5 bases each). Trimming removed 2 bases at V and 12 bases at J, with 23 bases between. Looked up from germline, CDR1 is MNHEY and CDR2 is SVGAGI. CDR3 length equals 16 residues. The CDR3 DNA reads as TGTGCCAGCAGTTACACGGATGGGGGAACTGGGCTGAGGCAGTTCTTC. This sequence encodes CASSYTDGGTGLRQFF.

There are many counts of this clonotype. This sequence joins TRBV7-2 and TRBJ2-3; D is unclear. CDR3 length: 15 residues. Germline CDR1 SGHTA, CDR2 FQGNSA. With 2 bases removed from V and 0 bases from J, the gap between germline ends came to 9 bases. The CDR3: CASSLSGISTDTQYF. In DNA form, the CDR3 reads TGTGCCAGCAGCTTATCAGGAATAAGCACAGATACGCAGTATTTT.

The rearrangement joins TRBV7-6 to TRBJ1-1, with D perhaps TRBD1 (6 bases). V lost 5 bases and J 7 bases, leaving 14 bases between the germline ends. Germline assignment: CDR1 SGHVS and CDR2 FNYEAQ. The CDR3 is 13 amino acids. DNA for the CDR3: TGTGCCAGCAGCCCAGGGGTGGCGGGTGAAGCTTTCTTT. Its translation is CASSPGVAGEAFF. Drawing the rest from reference TRBV7-6 and TRBJ1-1, the complete variable domain is GAGVSQSPRYKVTKRGQDVALRCDPISGHVSLYWYRQALGQGPEFLTYFNYEAQQDKSGLPNDRFSAERPEGSISTLTIQRTEQRDSAMYRCASSPGVAGEAFFGQGTRLTVV.

In its sample, this clonotype was seen a few times. The V and J genes are TRBV6-5 and TRBJ1-1; TRBD1 is a possible D gene (6 bases). Between the trimmed V and J ends, which lost 6 bases and 0 bases, there was a span of 14 bases. There are 15 residues in the CDR3. Germline CDR1 MNHEY, CDR2 SVGAGI. The CDR3 loop is CASRPGQSMNTEAFF. The CDR3, as DNA: TGTGCCAGCAGGCCGGGACAATCCATGAACACTGAAGCTTTCTTT.

This chain links TRBV6-5 with TRBJ2-7; TRBD2 aligns across 7 bases. Germline CDR1 is MNHEY and CDR2 is SVGAGI. The CDR3 has 14 amino acids. J was trimmed by 6 bases and V by 6 bases; bases with no gene match: 11. The CDR3 loop reads CASRAGRVKSEQYF. The CDR3, as DNA: TGTGCCAGCAGGGCGGGGAGGGTGAAGTCCGAGCAGTACTTC.

In this sample, this clonotype turned up a few times. The chain has TRBV18 and TRBJ1-1, with 8 bases fitting TRBD1. From germline, CDR1 is KGHSH and CDR2 LQKENI. The CDR3 spans 12 residues. Trimming took 3 bases from V and 7 from J; bases not matched to a gene: 1. The CDR3 here is CASSPTGDEAFF. As DNA, the CDR3 is TGTGCCAGCTCACCGACAGGGGATGAAGCTTTCTTT.

The CDR3 nucleotides are TGTGCCTGGAGAACCCCGGGACAGAGGAACACTGAAGCTTTCTTT. It translates to CAWRTPGQRNTEAFF. This chain links TRBV30 with TRBJ1-1, with 7 bases lining up with TRBD1. V gave up 3 bases and J gave up 1 base; unmatched junction bases: 8. Germline CDR1 and CDR2: GTSNPN and SVGIG (reference sequence). This CDR3 is 15 amino acids long.

There are a few counts of this clonotype. This rearrangement joins TRBV7-8 to TRBJ2-2, with TRBD1 as a possible D gene (6 bases). The CDR3 has 16 amino acids. The germline gives CDR1 SGHVS, CDR2 FQNEAQ. V lost 3 bases to trimming and J lost 2 bases, with 13 bases between them. The CDR3 loop is CASSFRDNGNTGELFF. CDR3 DNA sequence: TGTGCCAGCAGCTTCAGGGACAACGGAAACACCGGGGAGCTGTTTTTT.

This clonotype occurred a few times. The chain is built from TRBV12-3 or TRBV12-4 and TRBJ1-1; possible D gene TRBD1, 6 bases. The CDR3 contains 14 residues. V was clipped by 7 bases and J by 4 bases, with 16 bases between them. The CDR3 loop is CASTFGGWGTEAFF. The CDR3 DNA reads as TGTGCCAGCACCTTCGGGGGCTGGGGCACTGAAGCTTTCTTT.

The chain employs TRBV6-1 and TRBJ1-2, with D possibly being TRBD1 (6 bases). The CDR3 contains 13 residues. With 8 bases removed from V and 5 bases from J, the gap between germline ends came to 15 bases. CDR1 is MNHNS, CDR2 SASEGT, per germline. CDR3 coding DNA: TGTGCCAGCCTGCCGGACAGTGAATATGGCTACACCTTC. Protein: CASLPDSEYGYTF.

The rearrangement joins TRBV7-9 to TRBJ1-3; tentative D call: TRBD1 (5 bases). The CDR3 length is 20 residues. The germline V and J ends were trimmed by 3 bases and 0 bases, with 24 bases remaining between them. Germline V gene data show CDR1 as SEHNR and CDR2 as FQNEAQ (reference sequence). CDR3 in amino acids: CASSFFPHDYRSFSGNTIYF. CDR3 bases: TGTGCCAGCAGCTTTTTCCCCCACGATTACAGGTCCTTCTCTGGAAACACCATATATTTT. Filled out from reference TRBV7-9 and TRBJ1-3, the complete variable domain reads DTGVSQNPRHKITKRGQNVTFRCDPISEHNRLYWYRQTLGQGPEFLTYFQNEAQLEKSRLLSDRFSAERPKGSFSTLEIQRTEQGDSAMYLCASSFFPHDYRSFSGNTIYFGEGSWLTVV.

The chain couples TRBV6-2 or TRBV6-3 to TRBJ1-1; D ambiguous. V lost 8 bases, J lost 0 bases, and 10 bases lay in between. Germline CDR1 reads MNHEY; CDR2 reads SVGEGT. The CDR3 contains 13 residues. CDR3 coding DNA: TGTGCCAGCCTAGATACTATGAACACTGAAGCTTTCTTT. Amino acid sequence: CASLDTMNTEAFF.

V gene TRBV7-9 combines with J gene TRBJ2-1; 9 bases align to TRBD2. J lost 9 bases, V lost 5 bases, and 8 bases had no gene match. CDR1 and CDR2 from the germline V gene are SEHNR and FQNEAQ (reference sequence). The CDR3 length is 14 residues. The CDR3 protein is CASSPGTSFPEQFF. The DNA for the CDR3 is TGTGCCAGCAGCCCGGGGACTAGCTTCCCTGAGCAGTTCTTC.

DNA for the CDR3: TGTGCCAGCAGCGTAGGGCCCGGGACAGGCTACAATGAGCAGTTCTTC. Translating gives CASSVGPGTGYNEQFF. The chain has TRBV9 and TRBJ2-1; 8 bases fit TRBD1. From germline, CDR1 is SGDLS and CDR2 YYNGEE. The CDR3 has 16 residues. After removal of 0 bases from V and 3 bases from J, the junction contained 5 bases not matched to a gene.

The chain recombines TRBV7-9 with TRBJ2-1; D ambiguous. This CDR3 has 15 residues. V shed 5 bases and J shed 5 bases, with 16 bases lying between them. CDR1 SEHNR and CDR2 FQNEAQ come from the germline V gene (reference sequence). CDR3 sequence (DNA): TGTGCCAGCAGCCCTTTGCAGGAGTGGGACAATGAGCAGTTCTTC. It codes for CASSPLQEWDNEQFF.

The V gene is TRBV12-3 or TRBV12-4, the J gene TRBJ1-1; TRBD1 is a possible D gene (6 bases). V was pared by 4 bases and J by 1 base, with 13 bases between. CDR3 length: 15 residues. DNA for the CDR3: TGTGCCAGCAGTTGGGGGGGCCAGTGGAACACTGAAGCTTTCTTT. Protein product: CASSWGGQWNTEAFF.

About this clonotype itself: Sequence at one end of the junction differs from germline and may be a read error. CDR3: CASSVPQEGSDYEQYF. CDR3 bases: TGTGCTAGCAGCGTTCCACAGGAAGGTTCTGACTACGAGCAGTACTTC. V gene TRBV7-7 combines with J gene TRBJ2-7; weak D call: TRBD1 (5 bases). CDR1 is SSHAT, CDR2 FNYEAQ, per germline (reference sequence). The CDR3 has 16 amino acids. Combining the CDR3 with reference TRBV7-7 and TRBJ2-7 gives the whole variable domain GAGVSQSPRYKVTKRGQDVTLRCDPISSHATLYWYQQALGQGPEFLTYFNYEAQPDKSGLPSDRFSAERPEGSISTLTIQRTEQRDSAMYRCASSVPQEGSDYEQYFGPGTRLTVT.

The gene calls are TRBV4-2 and TRBJ2-1, with a weak D call TRBD1 (5 bases). There are 14 residues in the CDR3. Trimming pared 4 bases from V and 7 bases from J, leaving 14 bases between. Germline CDR1 is LGHNA and CDR2 is YNFKEQ. The CDR3 is CASSRPKTVNEQFF. CDR3 DNA sequence: TGTGCCAGCAGCCGACCCAAGACAGTAAATGAGCAGTTCTTC.

In its sample, this clonotype was seen a few times. The J gene is TRBJ2-2, the V gene TRBV12-3 or TRBV12-4; possibly TRBD1 for D (6 bases). The CDR3 runs to 19 residues. V lost 3 bases and J 0 bases, leaving 20 bases between the germline ends. The CDR3 bases are TGTGCCAGCAGTTTCTGGACAGCAGTCCTTCATGCGAACACCGGGGAGCTGTTTTTT. It codes for CASSFWTAVLHANTGELFF.

Ten or more counts support this clonotype. V gene TRBV28 combines with J gene TRBJ2-5, with a possible D match to TRBD1 (5 bases). Germline-derived CDR1 and CDR2 are MDHEN and SYDVKM. CDR3 length: 10 amino acids. The CDR3 nucleotides read TGTACAGGTCGGCAAGAGACCCAGTACTTC. Residues: CTGRQETQYF.

The CDR3 here is CASSQARGLVNEQFF. For the CDR3, the DNA is TGCGCCAGCAGCCAAGCGCGGGGGCTTGTAAATGAGCAGTTCTTC. The rearrangement uses TRBV4-3 and TRBJ2-1; D might be TRBD2 (7 bases). The CDR3 sequence is 15 residues long. V lost 1 base to trimming and J lost 7 bases, with 14 bases between them. Germline V gene data show CDR1 as LGHNA and CDR2 as YSLEER.

The table lists this clonotype with a few counts. DNA for the CDR3: TGCGCCAGCAGCTCGTTAGGCGACAATCAGCCCCAGCATTTT. The encoded protein is CASSSLGDNQPQHF. V usage is TRBV5-1 and J usage is TRBJ1-5, with D unclear. The ends were cut back, 3 bases at V and 3 bases at J, with 10 bases in the middle. CDR1 and CDR2 from the germline V gene are SGHRS and YFSETQ. The CDR3 consists of 14 residues. Full variable domain (missing parts from reference TRBV5-1 and TRBJ1-5): KAGVTQTPRYLIKTRGQQVTLSCSPISGHRSVSWYQQTPGQGLQFLFEYFSETQRNKGNFPGRFSGRQFSNSRSEMNVSTLELGDSALYLCASSSLGDNQPQHFGDGTRLSIL.

This clonotype was counted a few times. This chain joins TRBV12-3 or TRBV12-4 and TRBJ2-2; weak D call: TRBD1 (5 bases). The ends were cut back, 2 bases at V and 2 bases at J, with 12 bases in the middle. The CDR3 has 16 residues. Written as DNA, the CDR3 is TGTGCCAGCAGTTTACAGGCAGGGTTAAACACCGGGGAGCTGTTTTTT. Protein sequence: CASSLQAGLNTGELFF.

This clonotype was counted ten times or more. V gene TRBV29-1 combines with J gene TRBJ1-2; 10 bases line up with TRBD1. The CDR3 runs to 14 residues. Germline CDR1 is SQVTM and CDR2 is ANQGSEA. V shed 6 bases and J 3 bases; nucleotides not matched to a gene: 7. The CDR3 loop reads CSVLPGQGYYGYTF. The CDR3 coding sequence is TGCAGCGTACTACCGGGACAGGGGTACTATGGCTACACCTTC.

This clonotype was seen a few times. CDR3 nucleotides: TGTGCCATCAGTGACCCGGACAGGGTGGCCTACAATGAGCAGTTCTTC. The encoded protein is CAISDPDRVAYNEQFF. The chain is built from TRBV10-3 and TRBJ2-1; 8 bases align to TRBD1. V gave up 3 bases and J gave up 2 bases; unmatched junction bases: 6. CDR3 length equals 16 residues. The germline V gene has CDR1 ENHRY and CDR2 SYGVKD.